This T cell receptor beta chain was captured in a study of T-cell memory formation after mild COVID-19. The CDR3 length is 16 residues. Germline V lookup: CDR1 MGHRA, CDR2 YSYEKL. V shed 4 bases and J shed 1 base, with 16 bases lying between them. MiXCR, applied by TCRdb to the 5' RACE reads, yields one record per CDR3 protein. The top ten hold under 25% of the sample, which has approximately 260,000 distinct CDR3 sequences, approximately 19% seen once. Specimen: PBMCs or a T cell subset sorted from them (not recorded which). The V and J genes are TRBV4-1 and TRBJ2-5; D is possibly TRBD2 (6 bases). The sequence came from a man between 18 and 35 years old who had mild COVID-19 (a few samples of this study predate the infection). Cell type and time point are not known. The CDR3: CASSPRGRGVQETQYF. For the CDR3, the DNA is TGCGCCAGCAGCCCCCGGGGGAGAGGGGTCCAAGAGACCCAGTACTTC.